The rows below give T cell receptor beta chains drawn from one sample of a study of cytomegalovirus exposure and HLA in healthy donors. Measured with immunoSEQ multiplex PCR; TCRdb has only the in-frame clones, and not every one. The sample has 60,000 to 85,000 clones, over 70% seen once. Sequencing used PBMCs. Receptors originate from a human donor in good health. CDR3s include the opening cysteine and the closing phenylalanine or tryptophan. The order of the fields is J gene, D gene, clone size, V gene, CDR3 protein, CDR3 DNA. D genes are given only for firm matches. Some rows mark clone size as missing; the rest say once, few, many or name a class of expanded clone.

TRBJ1-3	TRBD1	-	TRBV18	CASSPTQGAGNTIYF	TGTGCCAGCTCACCGACTCAGGGGGCTGGAAACACCATATATTTT
TRBJ2-5	TRBD1	-	TRBV29-1	CSVIGRDRVKTQYF	TGCAGCGTTATAGGCCGGGACAGGGTAAAGACCCAGTACTTC
TRBJ1-4	-	-	TRBV7-9	CASSWEILSEKLFF	TGTGCCAGCAGCTGGGAGATCTTGTCTGAAAAACTGTTTTTT
TRBJ1-4	-	-	TRBV5-6	CASTWGQGEKLFF	TGTGCCAGCACCTGGGGGCAAGGAGAAAAACTGTTTTTT
TRBJ1-2	-	-	TRBV5-1	CASSRSTVEVGYTF	TGCGCCAGCAGCCGATCGACAGTCGAAGTAGGCTACACCTTC
TRBJ1-1	TRBD1	-	TRBV30	CAWSQGAPQVLNTEAFF	TGTGCCTGGAGTCAGGGGGCCCCACAAGTTCTGAACACTGAAGCTTTCTTT
TRBJ2-2	TRBD2	-	TRBV27	CASRPGLAGVGELFF	TGTGCCAGCAGGCCCGGACTAGCGGGAGTCGGGGAGCTGTTTTTT
TRBJ2-7	TRBD2	-	TRBV27	CASAPRLAGDKEQYF	TGTGCCAGCGCACCCAGACTAGCGGGAGATAAGGAGCAGTACTTC
TRBJ1-1	-	once	TRBV5-6	CASSTGPTSTEAFF	TGTGCCAGCAGCACGGGACCGACTAGTACTGAAGCTTTCTTT
TRBJ2-5	TRBD2	-	TRBV28	CASRTSGMETQYF	TGTGCCAGTCGGACTAGCGGGATGGAGACCCAGTACTTC
TRBJ2-2	TRBD2	few	TRBV4-1	CASSQDSGTSGRTTGELFF	TGCGCCAGCAGCCAAGACAGTGGGACTAGCGGGAGAACGACCGGGGAGCTGTTTTTT
TRBJ1-3	-	-	TRBV15	CATSREGSGNTIYF	TGTGCCACCAGCAGAGAGGGCAGTGGAAACACCATATATTTT
TRBJ1-1	TRBD1	-	TRBV11-1	CASSLLQGAEAFF	TGTGCCAGCAGCTTATTACAGGGGGCTGAAGCTTTCTTT
TRBJ1-1	-	few	TRBV7-9	CASSLGTIEAFF	TGTGCCAGCAGCCTGGGGACAATTGAAGCTTTCTTT
TRBJ1-2	-	-	TRBV30	CAWRGLDSLKNYGYTF	TGTGCCTGGAGGGGATTGGACAGCTTAAAGAACTATGGCTACACCTTC
TRBJ2-3	TRBD1	-	TRBV28	CASSLGQGATDTQYF	TGTGCCAGCAGTTTGGGGCAGGGGGCCACAGATACGCAGTATTTT
TRBJ2-1	-	-	TRBV25-1	CASSASPSPPNSYNEQFF	TGTGCCAGCAGTGCCTCTCCTAGCCCCCCTAACTCCTACAATGAGCAGTTCTTC
TRBJ2-7	-	-	TRBV27	CASSLYPGNYEQYF	TGTGCCAGCAGTTTATATCCAGGAAACTACGAGCAGTACTTC
TRBJ2-5	-	once	TRBV28	CASSALGQKPETQYF	TGTGCCAGCAGTGCCCTTGGACAGAAACCAGAGACCCAGTACTTC
TRBJ1-5	-	-	TRBV6-1	CASSEYVRGQRQPQHF	TGTGCCAGCAGTGAATACGTTAGGGGCCAGAGGCAGCCCCAGCATTTT